This TCR beta chain was documented in a study of blood T cell repertoires in COVID-19. Assay: immunoSEQ multiplex PCR; the TCRdb copy retains only in-frame clones and omits some. This sample yields about half a million clones, of which about 88% are seen a single time; about 1% belongs to the top ten. This sequence originates from a man younger than 35 with COVID-19, enrolled during active disease. The sample consisted of peripheral blood.

CDR3 amino acids: CASSLGQAYNSPLHF. The CDR3 DNA reads TGTGCCAGCAGCTTAGGGCAGGCCTATAATTCACCCCTCCACTTT. This rearrangement joins TRBV7-9 to TRBJ1-6, with D unresolved. With 1 base removed from V and 2 bases from J, the gap between germline ends came to 6 bases. The CDR3 is 15 residues long. CDR1 and CDR2 (germline): SEHNR, FQNEAQ (reference sequence).